This TCR beta chain was profiled in a study of patients and donors after allogeneic stem cell transplantation. One entry per CDR3 protein results from TCRdb running MiXCR on the RT-PCR reads. The repertoire includes 150,000 to 200,000 distinct CDR3 sequences, 24% of them detected once, and 20% to 30% sits in the top ten. There are 13 residues in the CDR3. Germline V CDR1 and CDR2: MNHEY, SMNVEV (reference sequence). V was pared by 2 bases and J by 5 bases, with 2 bases of the junction left unmatched. The TCR comes from a human donor who was either an allogeneic HSCT recipient or a stem cell or donor lymphocyte infusion donor (not recorded which). It is not recorded whose cells these are; they may come from a transplant donor. The gene calls are TRBV27 and TRBJ2-7, with 8 bases aligning to TRBD2. Sequenced material: blood, either unsorted or a sorted T cell fraction (not recorded which). In DNA, the CDR3 is TGTGCCAGCAGTTTAGCGGGAGGTCACGAGCAGTACTTC. Translated, it gives CASSLAGGHEQYF.